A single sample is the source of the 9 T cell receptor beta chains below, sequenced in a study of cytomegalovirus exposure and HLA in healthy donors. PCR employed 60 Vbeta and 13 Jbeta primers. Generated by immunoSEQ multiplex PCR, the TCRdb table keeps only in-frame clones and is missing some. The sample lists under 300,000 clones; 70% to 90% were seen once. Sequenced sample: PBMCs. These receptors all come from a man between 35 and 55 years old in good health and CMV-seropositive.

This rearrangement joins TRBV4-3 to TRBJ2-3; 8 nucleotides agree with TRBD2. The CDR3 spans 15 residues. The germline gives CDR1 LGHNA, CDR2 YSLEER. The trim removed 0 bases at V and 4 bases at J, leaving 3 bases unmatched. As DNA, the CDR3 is TGCGCCAGCAGCCAAGATACTAGCGGCGCAGATACGCAGTATTTT. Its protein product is CASSQDTSGADTQYF.

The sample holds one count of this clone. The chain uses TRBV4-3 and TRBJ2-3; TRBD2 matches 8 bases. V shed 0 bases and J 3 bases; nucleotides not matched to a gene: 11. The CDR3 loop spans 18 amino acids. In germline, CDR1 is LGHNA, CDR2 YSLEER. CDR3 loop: CASSQDPWGTSETDTQYF. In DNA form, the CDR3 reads TGCGCCAGCAGCCAAGATCCATGGGGGACTAGTGAAACAGATACGCAGTATTTT.

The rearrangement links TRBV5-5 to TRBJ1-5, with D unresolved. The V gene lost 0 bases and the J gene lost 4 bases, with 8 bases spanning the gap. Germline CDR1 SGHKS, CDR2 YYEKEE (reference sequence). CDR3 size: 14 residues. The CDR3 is CASSLVLSNQPQHF. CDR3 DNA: TGTGCCAGCAGCTTGGTGTTGTCAAATCAGCCCCAGCATTTT.

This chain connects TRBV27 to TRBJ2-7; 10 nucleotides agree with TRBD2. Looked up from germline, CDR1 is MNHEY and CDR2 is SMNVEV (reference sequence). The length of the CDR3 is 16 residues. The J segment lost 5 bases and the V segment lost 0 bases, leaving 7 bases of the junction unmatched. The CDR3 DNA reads TGTGCCAGCAGTTTATCGGGGGCTAGCGGGAGCAACGAGCAGTACTTC. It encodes CASSLSGASGSNEQYF.

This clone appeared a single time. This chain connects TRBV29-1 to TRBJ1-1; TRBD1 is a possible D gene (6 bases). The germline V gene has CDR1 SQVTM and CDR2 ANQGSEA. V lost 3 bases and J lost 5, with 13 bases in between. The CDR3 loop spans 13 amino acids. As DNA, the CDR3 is TGCAGCGTTGAGAACGGGGGGCGGACTGAAGCTTTCTTT. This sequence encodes CSVENGGRTEAFF.

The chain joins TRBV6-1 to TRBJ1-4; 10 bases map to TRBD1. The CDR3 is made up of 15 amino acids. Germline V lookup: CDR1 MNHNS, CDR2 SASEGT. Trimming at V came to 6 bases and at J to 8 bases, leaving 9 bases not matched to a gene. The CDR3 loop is CASSAGQGGEEKLFF. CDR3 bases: TGTGCCAGCAGCGCTGGACAGGGGGGAGAAGAAAAACTGTTTTTT.

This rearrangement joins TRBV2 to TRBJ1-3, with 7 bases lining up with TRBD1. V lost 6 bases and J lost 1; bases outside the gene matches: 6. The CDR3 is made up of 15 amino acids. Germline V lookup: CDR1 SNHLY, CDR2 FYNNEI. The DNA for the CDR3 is TGTGCCAGCAGCCCGGACAGGACGTCTGGAAACACCATATATTTT. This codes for CASSPDRTSGNTIYF.

The CDR3 reads CARTKLSGDQFDQPQHF. The CDR3 bases are TGTGCCAGAACCAAACTGTCGGGGGATCAGTTTGATCAGCCCCAGCATTTT. The rearrangement links TRBV5-3 to TRBJ1-5; weak D call: TRBD1 (5 bases). TRBV5-3 is annotated as an ORF whose role is uncertain. Trimming cost V 6 bases and J 5 bases, with 24 bases left between them. CDR3 length equals 17 residues.

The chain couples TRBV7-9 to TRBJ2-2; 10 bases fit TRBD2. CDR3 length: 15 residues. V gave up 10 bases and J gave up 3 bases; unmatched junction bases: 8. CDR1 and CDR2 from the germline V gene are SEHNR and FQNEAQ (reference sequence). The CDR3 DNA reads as TGTGCCACCTCGACTAGCGGGCGATACACCGGGGAGCTGTTTTTT. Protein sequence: CATSTSGRYTGELFF. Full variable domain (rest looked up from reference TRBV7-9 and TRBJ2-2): DTGVSQNPRHKITKRGQNVTFRCDPISEHNRLYWYRQTLGQGPEFLTYFQNEAQLEKSRLLSDRFSAERPKGSFSTLEIQRTEQGDSAMYLCATSTSGRYTGELFFGEGSRLTVL.